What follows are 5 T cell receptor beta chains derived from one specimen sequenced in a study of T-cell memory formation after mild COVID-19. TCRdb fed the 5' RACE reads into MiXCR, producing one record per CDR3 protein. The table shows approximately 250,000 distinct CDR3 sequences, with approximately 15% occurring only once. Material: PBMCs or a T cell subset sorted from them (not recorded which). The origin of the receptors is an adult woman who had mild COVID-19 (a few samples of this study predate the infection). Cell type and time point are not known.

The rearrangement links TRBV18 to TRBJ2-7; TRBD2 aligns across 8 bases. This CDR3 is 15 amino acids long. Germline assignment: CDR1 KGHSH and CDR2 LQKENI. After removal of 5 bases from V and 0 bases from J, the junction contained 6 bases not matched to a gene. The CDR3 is CASSSERGSSYEQYF. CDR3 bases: TGTGCCAGCTCATCCGAGCGGGGGAGCTCCTACGAGCAGTACTTC. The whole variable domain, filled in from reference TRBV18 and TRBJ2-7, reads NAGVMQNPRHLVRRRGQEARLRCSPMKGHSHVYWYRQLPEEGLKFMVYLQKENIIDESGMPKERFSAEFPKEGPSILRIQQVVRGDSAAYFCASSSERGSSYEQYFGPGTRLTVT.

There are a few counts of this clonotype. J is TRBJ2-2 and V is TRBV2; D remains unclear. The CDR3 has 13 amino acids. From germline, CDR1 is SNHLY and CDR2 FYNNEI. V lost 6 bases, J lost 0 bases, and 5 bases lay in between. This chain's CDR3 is CASSFTNTGELFF. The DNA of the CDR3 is TGTGCCAGCAGCTTCACGAACACCGGGGAGCTGTTTTTT.

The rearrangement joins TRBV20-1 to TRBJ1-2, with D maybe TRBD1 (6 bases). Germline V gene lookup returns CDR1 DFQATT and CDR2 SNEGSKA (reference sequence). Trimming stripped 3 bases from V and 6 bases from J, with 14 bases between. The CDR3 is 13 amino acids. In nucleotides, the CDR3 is TGCAGTGCTAGTGGGGGCATTAGCAATGGCTACACCTTC. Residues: CSASGGISNGYTF.

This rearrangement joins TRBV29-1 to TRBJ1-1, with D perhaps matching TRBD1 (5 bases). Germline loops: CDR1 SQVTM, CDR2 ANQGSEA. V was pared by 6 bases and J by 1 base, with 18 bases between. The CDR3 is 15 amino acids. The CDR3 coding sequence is TGCAGCGTCCTCCGGGACGGGATTTCGAACACTGAAGCTTTCTTT. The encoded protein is CSVLRDGISNTEAFF.

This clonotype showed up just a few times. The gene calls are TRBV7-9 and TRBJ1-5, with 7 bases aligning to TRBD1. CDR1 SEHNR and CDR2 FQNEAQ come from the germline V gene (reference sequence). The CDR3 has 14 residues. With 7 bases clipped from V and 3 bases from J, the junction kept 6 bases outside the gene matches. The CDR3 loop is CASTGTEANQPQHF. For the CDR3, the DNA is TGTGCCAGCACAGGGACAGAAGCCAATCAGCCCCAGCATTTT.